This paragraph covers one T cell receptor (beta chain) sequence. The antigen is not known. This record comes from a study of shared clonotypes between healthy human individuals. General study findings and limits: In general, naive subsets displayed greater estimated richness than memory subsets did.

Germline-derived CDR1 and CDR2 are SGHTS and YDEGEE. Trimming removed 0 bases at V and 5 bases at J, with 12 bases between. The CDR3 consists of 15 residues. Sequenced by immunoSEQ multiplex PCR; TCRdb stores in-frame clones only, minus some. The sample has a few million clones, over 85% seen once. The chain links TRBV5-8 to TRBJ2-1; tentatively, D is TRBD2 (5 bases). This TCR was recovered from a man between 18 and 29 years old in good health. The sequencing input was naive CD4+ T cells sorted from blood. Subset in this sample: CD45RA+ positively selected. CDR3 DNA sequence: TGTGCCAGCAGCTTGGCGACTACCCGTGACAATGAGCAGTTCTTC. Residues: CASSLATTRDNEQFF.